These T cell receptor beta chains were read from a single sample in a study of patients and donors after allogeneic stem cell transplantation. TCRdb re-called the RT-PCR reads with MiXCR, one entry per CDR3 protein. The sample consists of some 230,000 distinct CDR3 sequences, approximately 14% of them appearing once. Source material: blood, either unsorted or a sorted T cell fraction (not recorded which). The receptor set was obtained from a human donor who was either an allogeneic HSCT recipient or a stem cell or donor lymphocyte infusion donor (not recorded which). It is not recorded whose cells these are; they may come from a transplant donor. Each CDR3 is given with its conserved first and last residue. D genes are given only for firm matches. Expanded clones get a size class; other rows say once, few or many, or leave the size out.

V	D	length	J	size	CDR3	DNA
TRBV5-1	NA	15	TRBJ2-7	many	CASSLESGIDYEQYF	TGCGCCAGCAGCTTGGAATCAGGGATAGATTACGAGCAGTACTTC
TRBV27	TRBD1	18	TRBJ1-5	many	CASSFKGRTGGRNQPQHF	TGTGCCAGCAGTTTCAAGGGCCGGACAGGGGGCCGCAATCAGCCCCAGCATTTT
TRBV6-1	TRBD2	17	TRBJ2-1	many	CASSNQLAGVPYNEQFF	TGTGCCAGCAGTAACCAATTAGCGGGAGTCCCCTACAATGAGCAGTTCTTC
TRBV4-2	NA	15	TRBJ2-5	few	CASSQEGGFPETQYF	TGTGCCAGCAGCCAAGAAGGGGGATTTCCAGAGACCCAGTACTTC
TRBV20-1	NA	13	TRBJ2-2	few	CSATTGRRGELFF	TGCAGTGCCACGACAGGCCGAAGAGGGGAGCTGTTTTTT
TRBV3-1	NA	15	TRBJ2-7	many	CASSQDNRKGYEQYF	TGTGCCAGCAGCCAAGATAATCGGAAAGGCTACGAGCAGTACTTC
TRBV6-5	NA	15	TRBJ1-3	few	CASSYRGGTGNTIYF	TGTGCCAGCAGTTACCGGGGAGGCACTGGAAACACCATATATTTT
TRBV7-9	NA	13	TRBJ2-1	NA	CASSLLGGGEQFF	TGTGCCAGCAGCTTATTAGGGGGGGGTGAGCAGTTCTTC
TRBV3-1	NA	12	TRBJ2-7	NA	CASSQGQAAQYF	TGTGCCAGCAGCCAAGGGCAGGCGGCGCAGTACTTC
TRBV7-3	NA	13	TRBJ2-2	many	CASSLGNTGELFF	TGTGCCAGCAGCTTAGGAAACACCGGGGAGCTGTTTTTT
TRBV27	NA	15	TRBJ2-7	NA	CASSHRAESIYEQYF	TGTGCCAGCAGCCACAGGGCCGAAAGTATCTACGAGCAGTACTTC
TRBV5-4	TRBD2	16	TRBJ2-3	NA	CASSALAGGGTDTQYF	TGTGCCAGCAGCGCCCTAGCGGGGGGAGGCACAGATACGCAGTATTTT
TRBV5-4	NA	13	TRBJ2-7	NA	CASSTGWVDEQYF	TGTGCCAGCAGCACCGGGTGGGTGGACGAGCAGTACTTC
TRBV6-5	NA	12	TRBJ1-2	few	CASSITGRGYTF	TGTGCCAGCAGCATAACAGGAAGAGGCTACACCTTC
TRBV6-1	NA	14	TRBJ1-5	NA	CASSDGGRNQPQHF	TGTGCCAGCAGTGATGGGGGGCGAAATCAGCCCCAGCATTTT
TRBV27	NA	16	TRBJ2-3	NA	CASSFDGGGVTDTQYF	TGTGCCAGCAGCTTCGATGGGGGCGGTGTCACAGATACGCAGTATTTT
TRBV7-2	NA	17	TRBJ2-2	few	CASSPSQGYGSAGELFF	TGTGCCAGCAGCCCATCACAGGGATACGGTAGCGCCGGGGAGCTGTTTTTT
TRBV11-2	NA	12	TRBJ2-6	few	CASSFPRHGTDF	TGTGCCAGCAGCTTCCCCCGGCACGGGACGGATTTC
TRBV12-3/TRBV12-4	NA	14	TRBJ2-5	many	CASQFKSRGETQYF	TGTGCCAGCCAATTTAAGTCACGAGGAGAGACCCAGTACTTC
TRBV20-1	NA	13	TRBJ2-7	many	CSASSGDPYEQYF	TGCAGTGCTTCCTCTGGGGATCCCTACGAGCAGTACTTC
TRBV20-1	TRBD1	14	TRBJ2-5	NA	CSAASGGTGSTQYF	TGCAGTGCTGCGTCAGGGGGAACTGGATCGACCCAGTACTTC
TRBV6-1	NA	12	TRBJ1-1	few	CASRGGGTEAFF	TGTGCCAGCAGGGGCGGGGGGACTGAAGCTTTCTTT
TRBV24-1	TRBD2	17	TRBJ2-5	NA	CATSESIAGANVETQYF	TGTGCCACCAGCGAATCAATAGCGGGAGCTAACGTGGAGACCCAGTACTTC
TRBV15	NA	12	TRBJ2-5	many	CATSHRGETQYF	TGTGCCACCAGCCATAGGGGGGAGACCCAGTACTTC
TRBV27	TRBD2	18	TRBJ2-5	NA	CATRPRLAELITQETQYF	TGTGCCACTCGTCCGAGACTAGCGGAGCTAATAACTCAAGAGACCCAGTACTTC
TRBV7-2	TRBD1	14	TRBJ2-7	NA	CASSRWTGKYEQYF	TGTGCCAGCAGCCGATGGACAGGGAAGTACGAGCAGTACTTC
TRBV29-1	NA	12	TRBJ1-2	many	CSVEWQPYGYTF	TGCAGCGTTGAATGGCAGCCCTATGGCTACACCTTC
TRBV29-1	TRBD2	17	TRBJ2-1	NA	CSVEPPGGSALYNEQFF	TGCAGCGTTGAGCCCCCGGGCGGGAGTGCGTTATACAATGAGCAGTTCTTC
TRBV2	NA	14	TRBJ1-5	few	CASSSGQSNQPQHF	TGTGCCAGCAGTTCCGGACAGAGCAATCAGCCCCAGCATTTT
TRBV6-2/TRBV6-3	TRBD2	18	TRBJ2-2	few	CASSYNLAGALNTGELFF	TGTGCCAGCAGTTACAACCTAGCGGGGGCCCTGAACACCGGGGAGCTGTTTTTT
TRBV6-5	NA	16	TRBJ2-1	few	CASSYGMSRPGNEQFF	TGTGCCAGCAGTTACGGTATGTCGCGTCCCGGAAATGAGCAGTTCTTC
TRBV5-1	NA	13	TRBJ2-2	NA	CASTIRGGGELFF	TGCGCCAGCACTATCAGGGGTGGCGGGGAGCTGTTTTTT
TRBV12-3/TRBV12-4	NA	14	TRBJ2-1	NA	CASQGLRGSNEQFF	TGTGCCAGCCAAGGGCTTCGAGGGTCCAATGAGCAGTTCTTC
TRBV5-1	TRBD1	13	TRBJ1-1	few	CASSLGQGGTAFF	TGCGCCAGCAGCTTGGGGCAGGGGGGAACAGCTTTCTTT
TRBV5-4	TRBD1	16	TRBJ2-2	many	CASSLAKGADTGELFF	TGTGCCAGCAGCTTGGCGAAGGGGGCGGACACCGGGGAGCTGTTTTTT
TRBV5-4	TRBD1	15	TRBJ2-1	NA	CASSSGTGAHNEQFF	TGTGCCAGCAGCTCCGGGACAGGGGCACACAATGAGCAGTTCTTC
TRBV5-1	TRBD2	16	TRBJ2-1	NA	CASSPLAGRVYNEQFF	TGCGCCAGCAGCCCCTTAGCGGGAAGGGTCTACAATGAGCAGTTCTTC
TRBV12-3/TRBV12-4	NA	14	TRBJ1-5	few	CASRPLGGNQPQHF	TGTGCCAGCAGACCGTTAGGTGGGAATCAGCCCCAGCATTTT
TRBV20-1	NA	13	TRBJ2-3	NA	CSAVPQLLDTQYF	TGCAGTGCTGTCCCGCAACTATTAGATACGCAGTATTTT
TRBV7-2	NA	14	TRBJ1-5	few	CASSSDGSNQPQHF	TGTGCCAGCAGCTCGGACGGTAGCAATCAGCCCCAGCATTTT
TRBV6-1	NA	14	TRBJ2-4	many	CASTNGLAKNIQYF	TGTGCCAGCACCAACGGGCTAGCCAAAAACATTCAGTACTTC
TRBV28	NA	13	TRBJ1-2	NA	CASVDGAAYGYTF	TGTGCCAGCGTCGACGGGGCAGCGTATGGCTACACCTTC
TRBV25-1	NA	15	TRBJ2-5	few	CASSEYPSGRETQYF	TGTGCCAGCAGTGAATATCCGTCCGGGCGGGAGACCCAGTACTTC
TRBV30	NA	11	TRBJ1-1	few	CAWRDNTEAFF	TGTGCCTGGAGGGACAACACTGAAGCTTTCTTT
TRBV4-2	NA	16	TRBJ2-2	few	CASSLDGDRGAGELFF	TGTGCCAGCAGCCTAGACGGGGACCGCGGGGCCGGGGAGCTGTTTTTT
TRBV4-1	TRBD1	16	TRBJ1-6	many	CASSLSRRQGNSPLHF	TGCGCCAGCAGTCTATCCCGCCGACAGGGCAATTCACCCCTCCACTTT
TRBV12-3/TRBV12-4	NA	15	TRBJ2-3	NA	CASSLGGWRTDTQYF	TGTGCCAGCAGTTTAGGGGGATGGCGCACAGATACGCAGTATTTT